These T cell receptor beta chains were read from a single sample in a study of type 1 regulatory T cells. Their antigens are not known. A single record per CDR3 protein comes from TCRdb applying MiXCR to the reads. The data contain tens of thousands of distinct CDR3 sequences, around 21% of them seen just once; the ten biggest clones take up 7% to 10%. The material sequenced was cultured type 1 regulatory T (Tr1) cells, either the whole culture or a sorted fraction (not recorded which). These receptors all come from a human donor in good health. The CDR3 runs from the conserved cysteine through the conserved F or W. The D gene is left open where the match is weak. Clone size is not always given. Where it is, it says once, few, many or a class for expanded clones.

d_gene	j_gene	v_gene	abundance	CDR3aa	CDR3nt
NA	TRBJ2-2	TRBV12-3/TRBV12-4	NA	CASIQGDHTGELFF	TGTGCCAGCATCCAAGGGGACCACACCGGGGAGCTGTTTTTT
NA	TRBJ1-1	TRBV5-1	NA	CASSILQGNTEAFF	TGCGCCAGCAGCATCCTACAGGGGAACACTGAAGCTTTCTTT
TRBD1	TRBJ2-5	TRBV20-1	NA	CSARDLRGGAETQYF	TGCAGTGCTAGAGATCTTAGAGGGGGCGCCGAGACCCAGTACTTC
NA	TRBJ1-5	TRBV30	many	CAWSPDSNQPQHF	TGTGCCTGGAGTCCGGATAGCAATCAGCCCCAGCATTTT
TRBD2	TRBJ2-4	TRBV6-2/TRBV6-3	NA	CASSAGLAGGPRIQYF	TGTGCCAGCAGTGCCGGACTAGCGGGAGGGCCGAGGATTCAGTACTTC
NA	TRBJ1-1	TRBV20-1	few	CSALRDYKAFF	TGCAGTGCTCTCCGGGACTACAAAGCTTTCTTT
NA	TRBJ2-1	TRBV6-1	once	CASSDGLWGYNEQFF	TGTGCCAGCAGTGACGGACTATGGGGTTACAATGAGCAGTTCTTC
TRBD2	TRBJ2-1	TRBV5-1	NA	CASSLVLAGPNEQFF	TGCGCCAGCAGCTTGGTATTAGCGGGGCCTAATGAGCAGTTCTTC
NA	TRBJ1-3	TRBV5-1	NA	CASSLDPGSFGNTIYF	TGCGCCAGCAGCTTGGATCCGGGATCGTTCGGAAACACCATATATTTT
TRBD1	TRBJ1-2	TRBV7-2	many	CASSLSGTGTGYTF	TGTGCCAGCAGCTTATCGGGGACAGGGACTGGCTACACCTTC
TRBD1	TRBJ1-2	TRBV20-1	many	CRGVDRGISGYTF	TGCCGAGGGGTGGACAGGGGAATTAGTGGCTACACCTTC
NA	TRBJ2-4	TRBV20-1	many	CSAEDRSGANIQYF	TGCAGTGCTGAGGATAGATCGGGGGCAAACATTCAGTACTTC
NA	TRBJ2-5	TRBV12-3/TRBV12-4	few	CASSFSGEETQYF	TGTGCCAGCAGTTTCTCGGGGGAAGAGACCCAGTACTTC
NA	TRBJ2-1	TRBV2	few	CASKRSSYNEQFF	TGTGCCAGCAAAAGGAGCTCCTACAATGAGCAGTTCTTC
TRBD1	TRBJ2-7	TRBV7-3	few	CASSLLTGGEQYF	TGTGCCAGCAGCTTATTAACAGGGGGCGAGCAGTACTTC
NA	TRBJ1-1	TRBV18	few	CASSPQDPGGEAFF	TGTGCCAGCTCACCACAGGACCCCGGAGGTGAAGCTTTCTTT
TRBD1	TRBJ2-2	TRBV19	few	CASTGQGGTGELFF	TGTGCCAGTACGGGACAGGGGGGCACCGGGGAGCTGTTTTTT
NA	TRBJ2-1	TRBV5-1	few	CASSLAVDSRQFF	TGCGCCAGCAGCTTGGCCGTTGACTCCCGGCAGTTCTTC
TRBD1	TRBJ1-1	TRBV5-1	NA	CASSSGQGATEAFF	TGCGCCAGCAGCTCCGGACAGGGAGCCACTGAAGCTTTCTTT
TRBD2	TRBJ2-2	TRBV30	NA	CAWSRGANTGELFF	TGTGCCTGGAGCCGGGGGGCGAACACCGGGGAGCTGTTTTTT
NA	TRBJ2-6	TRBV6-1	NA	CASSEILGAGANVLTF	TGTGCCAGCAGTGAAATTTTGGGGGCTGGGGCCAACGTCCTGACTTTC
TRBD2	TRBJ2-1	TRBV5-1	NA	CASSLGLAGVSSYNEQFF	TGCGCCAGCAGCTTGGGACTAGCGGGAGTGAGCTCCTACAATGAGCAGTTCTTC
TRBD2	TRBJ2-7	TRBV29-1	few	CSAGTSGYEQYF	TGCAGCGCGGGGACTAGCGGCTACGAGCAGTACTTC
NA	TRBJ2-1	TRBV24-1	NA	CATSARDPHNEQFF	TGTGCCACCAGTGCGAGGGACCCCCACAATGAGCAGTTCTTC
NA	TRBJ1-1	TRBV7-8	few	CASSPRDNTEAFF	TGTGCCAGCAGCCCCCGGGATAACACTGAAGCTTTCTTT
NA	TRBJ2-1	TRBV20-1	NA	CSARDYRTPNNEQFF	TGCAGTGCTAGAGATTACAGGACGCCCAACAATGAGCAGTTCTTC
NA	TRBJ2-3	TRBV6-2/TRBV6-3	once	CASRRGADTQYF	TGTGCCAGCAGACGTGGGGCGGATACGCAGTATTTT
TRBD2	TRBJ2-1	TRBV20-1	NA	CSARDSGTNFYNEQFF	TGCAGTGCTAGAGACTCCGGGACTAACTTCTACAATGAGCAGTTCTTC
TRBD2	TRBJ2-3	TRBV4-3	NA	CASSPEAGARTDTQYF	TGCGCCAGCAGCCCTGAAGCGGGAGCTCGCACAGATACGCAGTATTTT
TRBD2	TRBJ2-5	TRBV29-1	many	CSSGLAEETQYF	TGCAGCTCTGGACTAGCGGAAGAGACCCAGTACTTC
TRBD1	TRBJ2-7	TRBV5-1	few	CASTDHTGTGLYEQYF	TGCGCCAGCACCGACCACACGGGGACAGGGCTCTACGAGCAGTACTTC
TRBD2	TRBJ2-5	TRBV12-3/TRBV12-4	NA	CASSFRAGLETQYF	TGTGCCAGCAGTTTCAGAGCGGGATTGGAGACCCAGTACTTC
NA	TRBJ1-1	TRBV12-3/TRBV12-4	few	CASSRGADTEAFF	TGTGCCAGCAGCCGAGGGGCGGACACTGAAGCTTTCTTT
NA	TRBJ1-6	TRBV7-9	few	CASNRDSAYNSPLHF	TGTGCCAGCAACCGCGACAGCGCCTATAATTCACCCCTCCACTTT
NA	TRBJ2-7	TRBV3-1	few	CASSEHGANYEQYF	TGTGCCAGCAGCGAACACGGGGCGAACTACGAGCAGTACTTC
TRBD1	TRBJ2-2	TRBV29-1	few	CSGDRGNTGELFF	TGCAGCGGGGACAGGGGAAACACCGGGGAGCTGTTTTTT
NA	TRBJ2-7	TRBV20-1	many	CSAKKTGFTYEQYF	TGCAGTGCTAAAAAGACAGGCTTTACCTACGAGCAGTACTTC
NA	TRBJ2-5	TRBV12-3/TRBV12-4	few	CASSLIFQETQYF	TGTGCCAGCAGTTTGATCTTCCAAGAGACCCAGTACTTC
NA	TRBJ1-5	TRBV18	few	CASSPGDSQPQHF	TGTGCCAGCTCACCAGGAGATTCTCAGCCCCAGCATTTT
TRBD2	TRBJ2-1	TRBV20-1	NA	CSAQLAGVGTGKFFF	TGCAGTGCCCAGCTAGCGGGAGTCGGAACAGGAAAGTTTTTCTTC
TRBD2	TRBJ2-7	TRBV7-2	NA	CASSPPGLAGVGYF	TGTGCCAGCAGCCCTCCTGGACTAGCGGGAGTAGGGTACTTC
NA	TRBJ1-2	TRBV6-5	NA	CASRPPWGYGYTF	TGTGCCAGCAGACCTCCGTGGGGCTATGGCTACACCTTC
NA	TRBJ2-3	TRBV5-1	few	CASSLDGSRVTDTQYF	TGCGCCAGCAGCTTGGACGGGAGCCGAGTGACAGATACGCAGTATTTT
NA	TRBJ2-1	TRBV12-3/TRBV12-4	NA	CASSSRTWDNEQFF	TGTGCCAGCAGTTCCAGGACTTGGGACAATGAGCAGTTCTTC
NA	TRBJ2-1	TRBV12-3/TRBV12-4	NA	CASSFGLRDGEQFF	TGTGCCAGCAGTTTCGGTTTGCGGGATGGTGAGCAGTTCTTC